The T cell receptor beta chain under discussion was sequenced for a study of graft-versus-host responses after intestinal transplantation. Looking at the study overall: Transplantation in recipients was multivisceral, liver-intestinal, or isolated intestinal.

A remark on this clone: No antigen is known for it.

Measured with immunoSEQ multiplex PCR; TCRdb has only the in-frame clones, and not every one. The data show tens of thousands of clones, 91% seen once. Per germline, CDR1 LNHDA and CDR2 SQIVND (reference sequence). The CDR3 is made up of 15 amino acids. The trim removed 3 bases at V and 3 bases at J, leaving 5 bases unmatched. V and J are TRBV19 and TRBJ2-7; 10 bases are shared with TRBD2. This receptor was obtained from a human donor who received an intestinal transplant. The sample here was unstimulated CD4+ T cells sorted from spleen or lymph node cells, taken before intestinal transplant. The CDR3 DNA is TGTGCCAGTAGTATTGTAGCGGGGGGACTCTACGAGCAGTACTTC. It yields the protein CASSIVAGGLYEQYF. Supplemented by reference TRBV19 and TRBJ2-7, the full variable domain reads DGGITQSPKYLFRKEGQNVTLSCEQNLNHDAMYWYRQDPGQGLRLIYYSQIVNDFQKGDIAEGYSVSREKKESFPLTVTSAQKNPTAFYLCASSIVAGGLYEQYFGPGTRLTVT.